Each of the 7 T cell receptor beta chains below was sequenced from the same sample in a study of blood T cell repertoires in COVID-19. The table came from immunoSEQ multiplex PCR; TCRdb's copy has only in-frame clones and leaves some out. Of more than 95,000 clones in the sample, approximately 82% were seen once. Source material: peripheral blood. These receptor sequences come from a woman between 50 and 59 years old with acute or convalescent COVID-19.

The gene calls are TRBV18 and TRBJ1-1; D perhaps matches TRBD1 (5 bases). This CDR3 contains 13 residues. Trimming left V 6 bases short and J 1 base short, with 9 bases between. CDR1 is KGHSH, CDR2 LQKENI, per germline. The CDR3 reads CASSRTGNTEAFF. CDR3 in DNA: TGTGCCAGCTCTCGAACAGGGAACACTGAAGCTTTCTTT.

The V gene is TRBV19, the J gene TRBJ2-1; D is undetermined. The germline gives CDR1 LNHDA, CDR2 SQIVND (reference sequence). This CDR3 is built from 14 residues. V lost 5 bases, J lost 4 bases, and 12 bases lay in between. This CDR3 is CASSPLVEYNEQFF. The CDR3 bases are TGTGCCAGTAGTCCCCTAGTGGAGTACAATGAGCAGTTCTTC.

This clone was counted once. V and J are TRBV9 and TRBJ2-1; D not certain. The CDR3 runs to 16 residues. Germline V CDR1 and CDR2: SGDLS, YYNGEE. V was trimmed by 3 bases and J by 0 bases, leaving 13 bases between them. Written as DNA, the CDR3 is TGTGCCAGCAGCGAAACCGGGTCCACCTCCTACAATGAGCAGTTCTTC. Amino acids: CASSETGSTSYNEQFF.

The gene calls are TRBV25-1 and TRBJ2-3; 9 positions match TRBD1. Germline assignment: CDR1 MGHDK and CDR2 SYGVNS. There are 13 residues in the CDR3. With 8 bases clipped from V and 6 bases from J, the junction kept 6 bases outside the gene matches. The CDR3 is CASSWTGVDTQYF. The CDR3 DNA sequence: TGTGCCAGCTCCTGGACAGGGGTTGATACGCAGTATTTT.

DNA of the CDR3: TGTGCCAGCAGCCAGCGGACTAGCGGGGGGGCACGCAATGAGCAGTTCTTC. This translates into CASSQRTSGGARNEQFF. The chain employs TRBV3-1 (or the pseudogene TRBV3-2) and TRBJ2-1, with TRBD2 matching 15 bases. This CDR3 is 17 amino acids long. Germline loops: CDR1 LGHDT, CDR2 YNNKEL (reference sequence). Trimming took 3 bases from V and 6 from J; bases not matched to a gene: 6.

Written as DNA, the CDR3 is TGTGCCATCAGCAGACTAGCGGGAGACGACGAGCAGTACTTC. Translation gives CAISRLAGDDEQYF. This chain connects TRBV10-3 to TRBJ2-7; 12 nucleotides agree with TRBD2. The CDR3 runs 14 residues. With 6 bases clipped from V and 5 bases from J, the junction kept 5 bases outside the gene matches. The germline gives CDR1 ENHRY, CDR2 SYGVKD.

The V gene is TRBV5-1, the J gene TRBJ2-2, with D tentatively TRBD2 (5 bases). V lost 2 bases and J lost 3, with 5 bases in between. CDR3 length equals 13 residues. The germline CDR1 and CDR2 sequences are SGHRS and YFSETQ. CDR3 amino acids: CASSFGDTGELFF. CDR3 sequence (DNA): TGCGCCAGCAGCTTCGGGGACACCGGGGAGCTGTTTTTT.